These 30 T cell receptor beta chains came from one sample sequenced in a study of T cell responses to AZD1222 COVID-19 vaccine. Produced via immunoSEQ multiplex PCR; TCRdb's table is partial and in-frame only. The sample records around 76,000 clones, 70% to 90% being singletons. Sample: peripheral blood, taken on day 0 of AZD1222 vaccination. The receptors here all came from an adult in good health.

This clone was found once. The chain recombines TRBV29-1 with TRBJ2-5; 10 bases fit TRBD1. Trimming at V came to 7 bases and at J to 5 bases, leaving 7 bases not matched to a gene. This CDR3 comprises 13 residues. Germline CDR1 reads SQVTM; CDR2 reads ANQGSEA. The CDR3 DNA follows: TGCAGCGCCCGACAGGGGGCGGCGGAGACCCAGTACTTC. This encodes CSARQGAAETQYF.

The chain uses TRBV5-1 and TRBJ2-7, with no clear D. CDR1 is SGHRS and CDR2 is YFSETQ in the germline V gene. This CDR3 is 14 amino acids long. Trimming stripped 2 bases from V and 2 bases from J, with 11 bases between. In DNA, the CDR3 is TGCGCCAGCAGCTTAAAAAGGGAAGCCTACGAGCAGTACTTC. Translation: CASSLKREAYEQYF. Full variable domain (outside the CDR3, taken from reference TRBV5-1 and TRBJ2-7): KAGVTQTPRYLIKTRGQQVTLSCSPISGHRSVSWYQQTPGQGLQFLFEYFSETQRNKGNFPGRFSGRQFSNSRSEMNVSTLELGDSALYLCASSLKREAYEQYFGPGTRLTVT.

The CDR3 nucleotides read TGTGCCAGCAGTGACCAAATGAACACTGAAGCTTTCTTT. Amino acids: CASSDQMNTEAFF. This chain links TRBV6-1 with TRBJ1-1; D unresolved. The CDR3 is 13 residues long. Germline assignment: CDR1 MNHNS and CDR2 SASEGT. The V end was cut by 3 bases, the J end by 0 bases, with 5 bases between.

The chain recombines TRBV5-4 with TRBJ2-3; D not certain. This CDR3 is built from 14 residues. Germline V gene data show CDR1 as SGHNT and CDR2 as YYREEE (reference sequence). The V gene lost 5 bases and the J gene lost 0 bases, with 10 bases spanning the gap. The CDR3 region has the DNA TGTGCCAGCAGAGCAGAGCTTAGCACAGATACGCAGTATTTT. This sequence encodes CASRAELSTDTQYF.

This clone has just a few counts. V gene TRBV6-5 combines with J gene TRBJ1-1, with D unresolved. The CDR3 is 14 residues long. Trimming left V 1 base short and J 1 base short, with 7 bases between. In germline, CDR1 is MNHEY, CDR2 SVGAGI. DNA for the CDR3: TGTGCCAGCAGTTACTGGCAACAGAACACTGAAGCTTTCTTT. Amino acid sequence: CASSYWQQNTEAFF.

V and J are TRBV6-5 and TRBJ1-2; D is unresolved. Germline V gene data show CDR1 as MNHEY and CDR2 as SVGAGI. The germline V and J ends were trimmed by 7 bases and 7 bases, with 19 bases remaining between them. This CDR3 is 14 amino acids long. CDR3 loop: CASISSGRAGGYTF. The CDR3 nucleotides read TGTGCCAGCATTTCCTCGGGGAGGGCGGGTGGCTACACCTTC.

This rearrangement joins TRBV2 to TRBJ2-2, with D possibly TRBD1 on 5 matching bases. Germline loops: CDR1 SNHLY, CDR2 FYNNEI. V lost 4 bases and J lost 1, with 16 bases in between. The CDR3 is 17 amino acids. The CDR3 reads CASSGKGSGRNTGELFF. The CDR3, as DNA: TGTGCCAGCAGTGGTAAGGGGTCCGGTAGGAACACCGGGGAGCTGTTTTTT.

This rearrangement joins TRBV9 to TRBJ1-3, with a weak D call TRBD1 (6 bases). Germline V gives CDR1 SGDLS, CDR2 YYNGEE. Trimming cost V 0 bases and J 1 base, with 11 bases left between them. The CDR3 is 16 residues long. The CDR3 protein is CASSVDFGQSGNTIYF. In DNA, the CDR3 is TGTGCCAGCAGCGTAGATTTTGGACAGTCTGGAAACACCATATATTTT.

The chain has TRBV6-2 or TRBV6-3 and TRBJ1-2, with 9 bases matching TRBD1. Germline CDR1 and CDR2: MNHEY and SVGEGT. V lost 5 bases and J lost 4; bases outside the gene matches: 5. The CDR3 runs 14 residues. The CDR3 sequence: CASSQQGAGYGYTF. CDR3 DNA sequence: TGTGCCAGCAGTCAACAGGGGGCCGGCTATGGCTACACCTTC.

This clone was seen a handful of times. The V and J genes are TRBV2 and TRBJ2-7, with a possible D match to TRBD1 (5 bases). Germline V CDR1 and CDR2: SNHLY, FYNNEI. With 6 bases removed from V and 2 bases from J, the gap between germline ends came to 8 bases. The CDR3 is 12 amino acids. CDR3 sequence: CASRDTPYEQYF. The CDR3 bases are TGTGCCAGCAGGGACACCCCCTACGAGCAGTACTTC.

CDR3 in DNA: TGTGCCAGCAGCTCGCGGGTAGCGGGGGCGTACAATGAGCAGTTCTTC. The encoded protein is CASSSRVAGAYNEQFF. The V call is TRBV5-4, the J call TRBJ2-1; 9 bases match TRBD2. This CDR3 comprises 16 residues. Germline trimming cut 3 bases from V and 4 bases from J; bases unmatched to any gene: 8. Germline V lookup: CDR1 SGHNT, CDR2 YYREEE (reference sequence).

This rearrangement joins TRBV5-4 to TRBJ2-3; TRBD2 aligns across 11 bases. Losses at the gene ends were 0 bases for V and 0 bases for J; bases not matched to a gene: 3. The CDR3 contains 17 residues. Germline V gene data show CDR1 as SGHNT and CDR2 as YYREEE (reference sequence). CDR3 in DNA: TGTGCCAGCAGCTTGGAGACTAGCGGGGACAGCACAGATACGCAGTATTTT. As protein: CASSLETSGDSTDTQYF.

The V and J genes are TRBV7-9 and TRBJ2-7, with D unclear. The CDR3 length is 11 residues. V was trimmed by 8 bases and J by 3 bases, leaving 8 bases between them. Germline lookup yields CDR1 SEHNR and CDR2 FQNEAQ (reference sequence). This CDR3 is CASGAVYEQYF. As DNA, the CDR3 is TGTGCCAGCGGTGCAGTCTACGAGCAGTACTTC.

The V and J genes are TRBV4-1 and TRBJ1-5; no clear D gene. CDR1 and CDR2 from the germline V gene are MGHRA and YSYEKL. The ends were cut back, 0 bases at V and 7 bases at J, with 7 bases in the middle. The length of the CDR3 is 13 residues. The CDR3 nucleotides are TGCGCCAGCAGCCAAGAGCGCGACCAGCCCCAGCATTTT. The encoded protein is CASSQERDQPQHF.

J is TRBJ2-5 and V is TRBV20-1, with 8 bases matching TRBD1. Germline trimming cut 3 bases from V and 2 bases from J; bases unmatched to any gene: 8. The V gene's germline CDR1 is DFQATT and CDR2 SNEGSKA (reference sequence). This CDR3 comprises 15 residues. Written as DNA, the CDR3 is TGCAGTGCTAGTGGTGGACAGGGCCTTCAAGAGACCCAGTACTTC. Amino acid sequence: CSASGGQGLQETQYF.

The V gene is TRBV9, the J gene TRBJ1-2; D remains unclear. V lost 0 bases, J lost 7 bases, and 10 bases lay in between. From germline, CDR1 is SGDLS and CDR2 YYNGEE. This CDR3 spans 13 amino acids. The CDR3 bases are TGTGCCAGCAGCGTAGATGCCCATTTTGGCTACACCTTC. This encodes CASSVDAHFGYTF. Variable domain in full (rest from reference TRBV9 and TRBJ1-2): DSGVTQTPKHLITATGQRVTLRCSPRSGDLSVYWYQQSLDQGLQFLIQYYNGEERAKGNILERFSAQQFPDLHSELNLSSLELGDSALYFCASSVDAHFGYTFGSGTRLTVV.

The chain has TRBV7-8 and TRBJ1-1; a possible D gene is TRBD1 (5 bases). V dropped 2 bases and J dropped 2 bases, with 9 bases sitting between them. Germline V gene lookup returns CDR1 SGHVS and CDR2 FQNEAQ. The CDR3 contains 14 residues. The CDR3: CASSLRDGNTEAFF. The CDR3 bases are TGTGCCAGCAGCTTACGGGACGGCAACACTGAAGCTTTCTTT.

The rearrangement joins TRBV4-1 to TRBJ2-7; D ambiguous. Germline-derived CDR1 and CDR2 are MGHRA and YSYEKL. Between the trimmed V and J ends, which lost 1 base and 0 bases, there was a span of 10 bases. The CDR3 runs 15 residues. The CDR3 DNA follows: TGCGCCAGCAGCCAAGTCGACATTATCTCCTACGAGCAGTACTTC. As protein: CASSQVDIISYEQYF.

This clone was counted only a few times. The CDR3 reads CASSLNEGRNEQYF. In nucleotides, the CDR3 is TGTGCCAGCAGCTTAAATGAGGGGCGAAACGAGCAGTACTTC. The chain couples TRBV7-9 to TRBJ2-7; D may be TRBD1 or TRBD2 (5 bases each). This CDR3 is 14 amino acids long. Per germline, CDR1 SEHNR and CDR2 FQNEAQ (reference sequence). V lost 2 bases and J 5 bases, leaving 13 bases between the germline ends.

The V call is TRBV5-1, the J call TRBJ2-1; 7 nucleotides agree with TRBD1. The CDR3 sequence is 14 residues long. V trimming: 4 bases; J trimming: 4 bases; junction bases outside the gene matches: 5. Germline CDR1 reads SGHRS; CDR2 reads YFSETQ. This chain's CDR3 is CASSGDRAYNEQFF. CDR3 nucleotides: TGCGCCAGCAGCGGCGACAGGGCTTACAATGAGCAGTTCTTC.

The rearrangement uses TRBV28 and TRBJ2-2; no firm D call. V was trimmed by 5 bases and J by 2 bases, leaving 9 bases between them. The CDR3 contains 14 residues. CDR1 MDHEN and CDR2 SYDVKM come from the germline V gene. CDR3 DNA: TGTGCCAGCAGTCCCTGGAAAAACACCGGGGAGCTGTTTTTT. Translated: CASSPWKNTGELFF.

The V call is TRBV6-5, the J call TRBJ1-2; no clear D. V lost 5 bases and J lost 0, with 10 bases in between. The length of the CDR3 is 14 residues. Germline loops: CDR1 MNHEY, CDR2 SVGAGI. CDR3 region: CASSPLGTNYGYTF. The CDR3 nucleotides read TGTGCCAGCAGTCCCTTGGGAACTAACTATGGCTACACCTTC.

The chain combines TRBV29-1 with TRBJ1-2; D is unresolved. Germline V gene lookup returns CDR1 SQVTM and CDR2 ANQGSEA. V lost 7 bases and J lost 1, with 10 bases in between. The CDR3 consists of 12 residues. The CDR3 loop is CSAGLSNYGYTF. The CDR3 DNA reads TGCAGCGCTGGCCTGAGTAACTATGGCTACACCTTC.

The V gene is TRBV4-2, the J gene TRBJ1-1, with a tentative D call TRBD1 (6 bases). V gave up 1 base and J gave up 5 bases, with 11 bases separating them. In germline, CDR1 is LGHNA, CDR2 YNFKEQ. CDR3 length equals 14 residues. The CDR3 region has the DNA TGTGCCAGCAGCCAAGGAAACAGGGAAACTGAAGCTTTCTTT. Translation gives CASSQGNRETEAFF.

V is TRBV7-2 and J is TRBJ2-3, with unresolved D. Trimming pared 1 base from V and 2 bases from J, leaving 13 bases between. The germline V gene encodes CDR1 SGHTA and CDR2 FQGNSA. CDR3 length: 16 amino acids. The CDR3 sequence: CASSLVPYPTTDTQYF. CDR3 sequence (DNA): TGTGCCAGCAGCTTAGTCCCCTATCCCACCACAGATACGCAGTATTTT.

The chain joins TRBV19 to TRBJ1-2; D not certain. CDR1 LNHDA and CDR2 SQIVND come from the germline V gene (reference sequence). V was shortened by 11 bases and J by 5 bases, with 18 bases between the two germline ends. This CDR3 has 13 amino acids. This CDR3 is CADNKFRRYGYTF. In DNA, the CDR3 is TGTGCCGATAACAAGTTCCGTCGGTATGGCTACACCTTC.

This clone was observed a single time. The V call is TRBV5-1, the J call TRBJ1-1; D unclear. There are 14 residues in the CDR3. The germline gives CDR1 SGHRS, CDR2 YFSETQ. The germline V and J ends were trimmed by 5 bases and 1 base, with 12 bases remaining between them. CDR3 bases: TGCGCCAGCAGACAAAAGACGGAGAACACTGAAGCTTTCTTT. This codes for CASRQKTENTEAFF.

The rearrangement joins TRBV24-1 to TRBJ1-2; no clear D gene. The V gene lost 12 bases and the J gene lost 6 bases, with 13 bases spanning the gap. CDR1 is KGHDR and CDR2 is SFDVKD in the germline V gene. The CDR3 has 11 amino acids. CDR3 nucleotides: TGTGCCGGCCACTGGCTTGATGGCTACACCTTC. This codes for CAGHWLDGYTF.

This clone has only a few counts. This chain joins TRBV5-1 and TRBJ1-3, with 9 positions matching TRBD1. V dropped 3 bases and J dropped 0; count of bases not matched to a gene: 4. The CDR3 totals 16 residues. The germline gives CDR1 SGHRS, CDR2 YFSETQ. CDR3: CASSSGTGYSGNTIYF. CDR3 nucleotides: TGCGCCAGCAGCTCCGGGACAGGGTACTCTGGAAACACCATATATTTT.

The chain couples TRBV19 to TRBJ1-2; 7 nucleotides line up with TRBD1. CDR3 length: 15 amino acids. Germline trimming cut 4 bases from V and 0 bases from J; bases unmatched to any gene: 5. Germline CDR1 LNHDA, CDR2 SQIVND (reference sequence). The CDR3 DNA sequence: TGTGCCAGTAGTACATCCAGGGGGGCTAACTATGGCTACACCTTC. Protein sequence: CASSTSRGANYGYTF.